This TCR beta chain was captured in a study of blood T cell repertoires in COVID-19 (dated by TCRdb to 2020 to 2021). At the level of the whole study: The collaborator samples originated in the United States, Italy and Spain and spanned the acute and convalescent phases of COVID-19. The material from the prospective study consisted of cDNA or gDNA derived from T cells, B-cell-depleted T cells, or PBMCs. Subjects who had been exposed to COVID-19, were actively infected with it, or had recovered from it provided the deeply sampled blood TCRbeta repertoires that made up the dataset. A freely available public database, intended as a resource for researchers studying the immune response to SARS-CoV-2, is where the repertoires were released. The samples were drawn from two sources: the first 160 participants of the ongoing ImmuneRACE study, and 1,254 subjects contributed by 6 global collaborators. The sample metadata nearly always contained a de-identified subject ID, COVID-19 status, age in years and sex. Where available, HLA class I and class II types were taken from metadata supplied by the sample provider and were not determined by assay-based typing. What the research found in general, with its limitations: The quantity of clinical and demographic metadata differed by source and by participant and was supplied without curation.

About this clone: The target of this receptor is not known. Per-nucleotide qualities are absent, and no much larger clonotype sits a single base away.

TCRbeta CDR3 regions were amplified from genomic DNA by means of the immunoSEQ Assay, a bias-controlled multiplex PCR. Regarding the original processing steps: Within the assay, amplification of reference gene primers was used to estimate how many nucleated cells each sample contained. To quantify the absolute abundance of each unique TCRbeta CDR3 rearrangement, sequence reads were collapsed and filtered. Productive Simpson clonality was computed per sample as the square root of Simpson's diversity index over productive rearrangements. In TCRdb, the immuneACCESS table is reduced to in-frame sequences with V and J assigned. These tables do not hold every clone; where another copy was compared, an unresolved V gene accounts for under half, and the others remain unexplained. V and J calls and clone size are those listed in that table; D and trimming were worked out from the DNA. The sample table records approximately 190,000 clones; under 90% of these occur just once. The ten largest clones take up around an eighth of the sample.

Each collaborating institution followed its own protocols to collect whole blood in K2EDTA tubes. Collaborator samples were shipped for TCRbeta analysis as frozen whole blood, isolated PBMCs, or DNA extracted from either sample type. According to the germline V gene, CDR1 reads SGHDT and CDR2 reads YYEEEE. V is cut by 1 base and J by 3 bases, and the space between the germline ends is 11 bases. The CDR3 holds 14 amino acids from the cysteine to the phenylalanine. Only the CDR3 part of the read is kept: 42 bases, read in frame from the first base. Source material: peripheral blood. The TCR comes from a man between 25 and 39 years old with active or convalescent COVID-19. The rearrangement combines TRBV5-6 with TRBJ2-7, and possibly TRBD2, on 5 matching bases. The sequenced DNA: TGTGCCAGCAGCTTGAGCGGAGGAGGCTACGAGCAGTACTTC. This codes for CASSLSGGGYEQYF.